The 11 T cell receptor beta chains below were found in one sample sequenced in a study of OX40 agonist ivuxolimab in advanced cancers. Library preparation was by the immunoSEQ multiplex PCR assay. TCRdb mirrors the immuneACCESS table, restricted to in-frame sequences. Some clones are absent from its copies; in checked studies, under half trace to an unresolved V gene, and the reason for the others is unknown. The sample has tens of thousands of clones on record, about 90% of them singletons. Roughly 17% of the sample goes to the ten largest clones. Sequences were derived from CD4+ or CD8+ T cells sorted from blood, sampled in a trial of the OX40 agonist ivuxolimab. The receptors were sampled from an adult with an advanced solid tumor such as melanoma, head and neck, liver or kidney cancer.

The rearrangement joins TRBV7-2 to TRBJ2-7; D tentatively fits TRBD1 or TRBD2 (6 bases each). The CDR3 has 17 amino acids. Trimming cost V 3 bases and J 1 base, with 19 bases left between them. Looked up from germline, CDR1 is SGHTA and CDR2 is FQGNSA. In DNA, the CDR3 is TGTGCCAGCAGCTTCCTAATGGGGGGCGGGAAATCCTACGAGCAGTACTTC. It translates to CASSFLMGGGKSYEQYF.

The J gene is TRBJ2-7, the V gene TRBV11-3, with 8 bases matching TRBD1. V lost 2 bases and J lost 4; bases outside the gene matches: 7. The germline CDR1 and CDR2 sequences are SGHNT and YENEEA. The CDR3 is 15 amino acids. As DNA, the CDR3 is TGTGCCAGCAGCTTAAACCCCGGACAGGGATACGAGCAGTACTTC. Translation: CASSLNPGQGYEQYF. Full variable domain (remainder filled in from reference TRBV11-3 and TRBJ2-7): EAGVVQSPRYKIIEKKQPVAFWCNPISGHNTLYWYLQNLGQGPELLIRYENEEAVDDSQLPKDRFSAERLKGVDSTLKIQPAELGDSAVYLCASSLNPGQGYEQYFGPGTRLTVT.

This clone was recorded a few times. The CDR3 region has the DNA TGTGCCAGCAGTAGGGGACGCCTAAACTCCTACGAGCAGTACTTC. It specifies CASSRGRLNSYEQYF. This chain connects TRBV6-6 to TRBJ2-7; D assignment may be TRBD1 or TRBD2 (5 bases each). Trimming cost V 5 bases and J 0 bases, with 14 bases left between them. Germline-derived CDR1 and CDR2 are MNHNY and SVGAGI (reference sequence). The CDR3 consists of 15 residues.

The J gene is TRBJ2-7, the V gene TRBV27; a weak D match, TRBD1 (6 bases). Germline V gene data show CDR1 as MNHEY and CDR2 as SMNVEV (reference sequence). There are 12 residues in the CDR3. The ends were cut back, 5 bases at V and 4 bases at J, with 9 bases in the middle. CDR3 residues: CASSQGLYEQYF. CDR3 DNA sequence: TGTGCCAGCAGTCAGGGGCTTTACGAGCAGTACTTC.

This clone was seen once. The rearrangement uses TRBV25-1 and TRBJ2-1; D gene ambiguous. CDR1 and CDR2 from the germline V gene are MGHDK and SYGVNS. Trimming pared 1 base from V and 10 bases from J, leaving 5 bases between. This CDR3 spans 11 amino acids. The CDR3 region has the DNA TGTGCCAGCAGTGAATTGTGGGAGCAGTTCTTC. Its protein product is CASSELWEQFF.

This rearrangement joins TRBV2 to TRBJ2-7; TRBD1 matches 9 bases. The CDR3 is 14 amino acids. Germline V CDR1 and CDR2: SNHLY, FYNNEI. Losses at the gene ends were 2 bases for V and 3 bases for J; bases not matched to a gene: 2. Written as DNA, the CDR3 is TGTGCCAGCAGTGAATGGGGACAGGGCTACGAGCAGTACTTC. Its protein product is CASSEWGQGYEQYF.

This chain connects TRBV5-1 to TRBJ2-4; perhaps D is TRBD1 or TRBD2 (5 bases each). Deletions cut 5 bases from V and 1 base from J, with 13 bases between. The CDR3 contains 15 residues. Germline V gene data show CDR1 as SGHRS and CDR2 as YFSETQ. CDR3 amino acids: CASSEGPRAKNIQYF. CDR3 in DNA: TGCGCCAGCAGTGAGGGACCCAGGGCCAAAAACATTCAGTACTTC.

The genes are TRBV6-6 and TRBJ1-5; D remains ambiguous. The CDR3 runs 14 residues. V lost 5 bases and J lost 0, with 8 bases in between. Germline V gene sequence: CDR1 MNHNY, CDR2 SVGAGI (reference sequence). CDR3 nucleotide sequence: TGTGCCAGCAGTAAGTCAGATAGCAATCAGCCCCAGCATTTT. Its translation is CASSKSDSNQPQHF.

This chain connects TRBV13 to TRBJ1-3; D uncertain. CDR3 length equals 14 residues. Germline CDR1 PRHDT, CDR2 FYEKMQ (reference sequence). Trimming removed 5 bases at V and 0 bases at J, with 8 bases between. The CDR3 loop reads CASSQSGSGNTIYF. For the CDR3, the DNA is TGTGCCAGCAGCCAAAGCGGCTCTGGAAACACCATATATTTT.

J is TRBJ2-5 and V is TRBV6-1; tentative D call: TRBD2 (6 bases). CDR1 is MNHNS, CDR2 SASEGT, per germline. The V end lost 4 bases, the J end lost 1 base, and 7 bases lay between the germline ends. The length of the CDR3 is 13 residues. The CDR3 here is CASSGGVQETQYF. The CDR3 DNA reads as TGTGCCAGCAGTGGGGGGGTCCAAGAGACCCAGTACTTC.

The CDR3 reads CATSRDRKGQPQHF. In nucleotides, the CDR3 is TGTGCCACCAGCAGAGATAGGAAGGGCCAGCCCCAGCATTTT. This chain uses TRBV15 with TRBJ1-5; no reliable D call. In germline, CDR1 is LNHNV, CDR2 YYDKDF (reference sequence). The length of the CDR3 is 14 residues. Deletions cut 0 bases from V and 7 bases from J, with 10 bases between.